Listed below are T cell receptor beta chains from one sample, sequenced in a study of neoadjuvant anti-PD-1 for oral cavity cancer. Profiling relied on immunoSEQ multiplex PCR, and the TCRdb table lists in-frame clones only, not all of them. The sample shows approximately 20,000 clones, approximately 70% of them seen only once. The material sequenced was PBMCs, taken before nivolumab (anti-PD-1) treatment. Receptors originate from a person aged 35-79 years with oral cavity squamous cell carcinoma. CDR3s include the opening cysteine and the closing phenylalanine or tryptophan. The order of the fields is clone size, V gene, J gene, D gene, CDR3 DNA, CDR3 protein. D genes are given only for firm matches. Size is omitted from some rows. Given values are once, few, many or a class for expanded clones.

few,TRBV2,TRBJ1-2,.,TGTGCCAGCAGTCCTGAATACAGGAACTATGGCTACACCTTC,CASSPEYRNYGYTF
few,TRBV2,TRBJ2-1,TRBD1,TGTGCCAGCAGTGAGAGGGGGACAGGGGGCTTTGAGCAGTTCTTC,CASSERGTGGFEQFF
few,TRBV4-1,TRBJ2-5,TRBD2,TGCGCCAGCAGCCACATCGGGACTAGCGGGACGGGTGAGACCCAGTACTTC,CASSHIGTSGTGETQYF
few,TRBV27,TRBJ1-1,.,TGTGCCAGCAGTTTGAGGGTATTGACTGAAGCTTTCTTT,CASSLRVLTEAFF
once,TRBV27,TRBJ2-6,.,TGTGCCAGCAGTTTCCTCAGCCACTCTGGGGCCAACGTCCTGACTTTC,CASSFLSHSGANVLTF
once,TRBV19,TRBJ2-4,.,TGTGCCAGTAGTATAAGTCCCGATACAGGGGAGGGAACCAAAAACATTCAGTACTTC,CASSISPDTGEGTKNIQYF
.,TRBV7-9,TRBJ1-1,TRBD1,TGTGCCAGCAGCTTAGCAGGGACAGGCGAAGCTTTCTTT,CASSLAGTGEAFF
.,TRBV25-1,TRBJ1-1,.,TGTGCCAGCAGTGATTTCAGGACAGAAGCTTTCTTT,CASSDFRTEAFF
.,TRBV4-2,TRBJ1-2,TRBD1,TGTGCCAGCAGCCAAGAAAACGAGGGGGCGAACTATGGCTACACCTTC,CASSQENEGANYGYTF
.,TRBV2,TRBJ2-1,.,TGTGCCAGCAGTGGATACAATGAGCAGTTCTTC,CASSGYNEQFF
.,TRBV11-2,TRBJ2-7,.,TGTGCCAGCAGCGCGGCAGCCCAGACCAACTACGAGCAGTACTTC,CASSAAAQTNYEQYF
.,TRBV5-6,TRBJ2-7,.,TGTGCCAGCAGCTTGGAGGGCGAGCAGTACTTC,CASSLEGEQYF
.,TRBV2,TRBJ1-2,.,TGTGCCAGCCTTGGGACGGGACTCAACAACTATGGCTACACCTTC,CASLGTGLNNYGYTF
.,TRBV14,TRBJ1-2,TRBD1,TGTGCCAGCAGCCAAGATTACAGGGGTGCTGGCTACACCTTC,CASSQDYRGAGYTF
.,TRBV9,TRBJ1-2,TRBD1,TGTGCCAGCAGCGGAGACAGGGCCTCCCCTGGCTACACCTTC,CASSGDRASPGYTF
.,TRBV14,TRBJ1-3,.,TGTGCCAGCGCCCAGGGAGCCGGAAACACCATATATTTT,CASAQGAGNTIYF
.,TRBV7-9,TRBJ2-7,.,TGTGCCAGCAGCTTAGCAGGGACCTACGAGCAGTACTTC,CASSLAGTYEQYF
.,TRBV27,TRBJ2-6,.,TGTGCCAGCAGTTCGTCTGGGGCCAACGTCCTGACTTTC,CASSSSGANVLTF
.,TRBV11-2,TRBJ2-5,.,TGTGCCAGCAGCTTAGTGGGGCGGGAGACCCAGTACTTC,CASSLVGRETQYF
.,TRBV6-5,TRBJ2-7,TRBD1,TGTGCCAGCAGAAGGGGACAGGGGACCGCCGAGCAGTACTTC,CASRRGQGTAEQYF
.,TRBV19,TRBJ2-7,.,TGTGCCAGTAGTATATCTGAGGCCTCCTACGAGCAGTACTTC,CASSISEASYEQYF
once,TRBV6-1,TRBJ1-1,.,TGTGCCAGCAGTGAACTTGGCGGACAGCGGAACACTGAAGCTTTCTTT,CASSELGGQRNTEAFF
.,TRBV5-6,TRBJ2-7,TRBD1,TGTGCCAGCAGGGCCGGGACAGGGAGTTACGAGCAGTACTTC,CASRAGTGSYEQYF
.,TRBV5-1,TRBJ2-7,TRBD1,TGCGCCAGCAGCCTAGGACAGGGGGCAGTCGAGCAGTACTTC,CASSLGQGAVEQYF
.,TRBV6-1,TRBJ2-7,.,TGTGCCAGCAGTGAATCAGGGCCCGAGCAGTACTTC,CASSESGPEQYF
once,TRBV6-5,TRBJ1-5,.,TGTGCCAGCAGCCCACACGGGGCGCGCAATCAGCCCCAGCATTTT,CASSPHGARNQPQHF
.,TRBV2,TRBJ1-3,.,TGTGCCAGCACCCCGATCTCTGGAAACACCATATATTTT,CASTPISGNTIYF
.,TRBV6-1,TRBJ2-1,TRBD2,TGTGCCAGCAGTGCCGGGACTAGCGGGACCCGAAAGCAGTTCTTC,CASSAGTSGTRKQFF
.,TRBV6-1,TRBJ2-1,TRBD2,TGTGCCAGCAGTCTAACTAGCGGGAGCGTCACTGAGCAGTTCTTC,CASSLTSGSVTEQFF
.,TRBV6-1,TRBJ2-5,TRBD1,TGTGCCAGCAGTTTGGGACAGTCTCCAGAGACCCAGTACTTC,CASSLGQSPETQYF
.,TRBV9,TRBJ2-1,TRBD2,TGTGCCAGCAGCGGTGGATCAGCGGGAGTTAATGAGCAGTTCTTC,CASSGGSAGVNEQFF
.,TRBV11-1,TRBJ2-3,.,TGTGCCAGCACCTTCTCCACAGATACGCAGTATTTT,CASTFSTDTQYF
.,TRBV28,TRBJ1-1,TRBD1,TGTGCCAGCAGTTTGGACAGGGGGAACACTGAAGCTTTCTTT,CASSLDRGNTEAFF
.,TRBV4-2,TRBJ1-5,TRBD1,TGTGCCAGCAGCCAAGAAGCGGGACAGGGGTACCAGCCCCAGCATTTT,CASSQEAGQGYQPQHF
.,TRBV6-5,TRBJ1-2,.,TGTGCCGGCGGATCGTCCGGGACCCACTACACCTTC,CAGGSSGTHYTF
.,TRBV7-3,TRBJ2-3,.,TGTGCCAGCAGCAGCGACTTAGATACGCAGTATTTT,CASSSDLDTQYF
.,TRBV4-1,TRBJ2-1,TRBD1,TGCGCCAGCAGCCAGGCGGCGACAGGGGGCTACAATGAGCAGTTCTTC,CASSQAATGGYNEQFF
.,TRBV4-1,TRBJ2-1,.,TGCGCCAGCAGCCAAGATACCGGGAGATACAATGAGCAGTTCTTC,CASSQDTGRYNEQFF
.,TRBV7-6,TRBJ2-1,.,TGTGCCAGCAGCGCCCTCACGGGTGGTGAGCAGTTCTTC,CASSALTGGEQFF
once,TRBV2,TRBJ1-5,.,TGTGCCAGTCGGAAAGTGACGGGGGGTGGTCAGCCCCAGCATTTT,CASRKVTGGGQPQHF
.,TRBV7-3,TRBJ2-3,.,TGTGCCAGCAGCTTAGGGGTTAGCGGAACAGATACGCAGTATTTT,CASSLGVSGTDTQYF
.,TRBV6-1,TRBJ1-2,TRBD1,TGTGCCAGCAGTGCTGCGCCGGGACAGGGGGCGAATAACTATGGCTACACCTTC,CASSAAPGQGANNYGYTF
.,TRBV5-1,TRBJ1-4,.,TGCGCCAGTTTAGACGAAAATAATGAAAAACTGTTTTTT,CASLDENNEKLFF
.,TRBV19,TRBJ1-2,.,TGTGCCAGTCGGCCAGGGGCAAACTATGGCTACACCTTC,CASRPGANYGYTF
.,TRBV2,TRBJ1-5,.,TGTGCCAGCAGGTCGGGGGGCAATCAGCCCCAGCATTTT,CASRSGGNQPQHF
.,TRBV9,TRBJ2-2,TRBD1,TGTGCCAGCAGCGTAGCAGGGGGCTCGAACACCGGGGAGCTGTTTTTT,CASSVAGGSNTGELFF
.,TRBV9,TRBJ2-3,.,TGTGCCAGCAGCCAAACTACAGGGATTAGCACAGATACGCAGTATTTT,CASSQTTGISTDTQYF
.,TRBV6-5,TRBJ1-1,.,TGTGCCAGCAGTTACCCCGGGACACGACGAGAAGCTTTCTTT,CASSYPGTRREAFF
.,TRBV11-3,TRBJ2-1,.,TGTGCCAGCAGCACCCGGGGTGAGCAGTTCTTC,CASSTRGEQFF